This T cell receptor beta chain came from a study of blood T cell repertoires in COVID-19. Study at large: The origin of the acute and convalescent COVID-19 samples was the United States, Italy and Spain. Sources were T cells, B-cell-depleted T cells, or PBMCs; the material itself was cDNA or gDNA.

Per the authors' pipeline: Estimation of nucleated cell counts relied on the amplification of reference gene primers. The method was immunoSEQ multiplex PCR; TCRdb's version includes in-frame clones alone and lacks a portion of them. That table gives V, J and clone size, and the DNA gave D and trimming. The sample holds 250,000 to 300,000 clones, around 84% seen once. CDR1 SGHTA and CDR2 FQGNSA come from the germline V gene. V was pared by 3 bases and J by 7 bases, with 8 bases of the junction left unmatched. CDR3 size: 15 residues. The clonotype originates from a man aged 55 to 69 with acute or convalescent COVID-19. The sequencing sample was made of peripheral blood. The V call is TRBV7-2, the J call TRBJ1-3; 8 bases line up with TRBD1. The CDR3 coding sequence is TGTGCCAGCAGCTTGCTACAGGGGGGTCGGAACACCATATATTTT. Its protein is CASSLLQGGRNTIYF.